The T cell receptor beta chain under discussion was sequenced for a study of control samples from healthy donors and cancer patients. Sequencing used immunoSEQ multiplex PCR; TCRdb keeps in-frame clones, though not all of them. The repertoire holds about 70,000 clones, with approximately 87% as singletons. Germline CDR1 reads MNHNS; CDR2 reads SASEGT. CDR3 length: 17 amino acids. The V end lost 2 bases, the J end lost 0 bases, and 16 bases lay between the germline ends. Sequencing used blood. J is TRBJ1-1 and V is TRBV6-1, with D hard to call. This clonotype originated in a man aged 50-60 years in good health. The CDR3 sequence is CASSEYRRNNLNTEAFF. DNA for the CDR3: TGTGCCAGCAGTGAATACCGTAGGAATAATCTGAACACTGAAGCTTTCTTT.